This T cell receptor (beta chain) was captured by sequencing in a study of CD8 T cells in Susac syndrome (dated by TCRdb to the late 2010s). At the level of the whole study: Repertoire sequencing was used to test whether CD8+ T cell activation and differentiation in Susac syndrome was antigen driven.

Regarding this clonotype: Its recognized antigen is unknown. No per-base quality is available; no much larger clone lies one base away.

The germline V gene supplies CDR1 MDHEN and CDR2 SYDVKM. A distance of 14 bases separates the germline ends of V and J, which lose 7 bases and 5 bases respectively. CDR3 length: 13 amino acids, cysteine to phenylalanine. Here the CDR3 DNA is all that survives: 39 bases in frame from base 1. High-throughput TCR beta sequencing profiled peripheral blood CD8+ and CD4+ T cells from healthy donors, Susac syndrome patients and multiple sclerosis patients. Healthy donors were age- and sex-matched controls. Bulk CD8+ and CD4+ T cells were purified by magnetic negative isolation, whereas CD8+ TEMRA cells were enriched by FACS. Blood was drawn into EDTA tubes, processed within 24 hours, and PBMCs were isolated by density gradient centrifugation. PBMCs intended for TCR sequencing were cryopreserved in liquid nitrogen and were subsequently thawed in a 37 degrees C water bath. The sorted or isolated CD4+, CD8+ and CD8+ TEMRA cells had a purity of 90% or higher.

RNA was extracted using the RNeasy kit, and roughly 0.45 to 1 microgram was reverse transcribed with random hexamers. The immunoSEQ multiplex PCR assay, covering 54 Vbeta and 13 Jbeta segments, was used to amplify TCR beta CDR3 regions. PCR amplification bias was corrected using a synthetic template baseline for primer optimization and computational correction. The original pipeline was this. Reads were annotated to V, D and J genes per IMGT and analyzed with immunoSEQ Analyzer, keeping only productive sequences. To calculate clonality, Shannon entropy was normalized by log2 of the number of productive unique sequences and then subtracted from one. For each patient and control, public and private clones were evaluated among the 100 most prevalent clones. Clones were defined as Susac-specific when absent from the healthy and MS cohorts, from fewer than 1,300 published viral clones and from other ImmuneACCESS disease sequences. The raw public data were reprocessed by TCRdb itself: fastp quality trimming at Q25, MiXCR clonotype calling, in-frame beta chains only. A single entry per CDR3 protein holds the most common genes and DNA from its merged rows. TCRdb, not the authors, supplied the V and J calls. For this sample there are approximately 120,000 distinct CDR3 sequences; roughly 97% appear just once. Just over 0.095% of the sample is in the top ten clones.

Overall study outcomes, separate from this receptor: The study acknowledged that relatively few individuals were included in the TCR sequencing and HLA analysis.

The rearranged segments are TRBV28 and TRBJ1-1; no confident D gene assignment can be made. This TCR came from a human donor in good health. Sequencing used CD4+ T cells from PBMCs. DNA sequence: TGTGCCAGCATCGGGCCCTCAAGGACTGAAGCTTTCTTT. It encodes CASIGPSRTEAFF.